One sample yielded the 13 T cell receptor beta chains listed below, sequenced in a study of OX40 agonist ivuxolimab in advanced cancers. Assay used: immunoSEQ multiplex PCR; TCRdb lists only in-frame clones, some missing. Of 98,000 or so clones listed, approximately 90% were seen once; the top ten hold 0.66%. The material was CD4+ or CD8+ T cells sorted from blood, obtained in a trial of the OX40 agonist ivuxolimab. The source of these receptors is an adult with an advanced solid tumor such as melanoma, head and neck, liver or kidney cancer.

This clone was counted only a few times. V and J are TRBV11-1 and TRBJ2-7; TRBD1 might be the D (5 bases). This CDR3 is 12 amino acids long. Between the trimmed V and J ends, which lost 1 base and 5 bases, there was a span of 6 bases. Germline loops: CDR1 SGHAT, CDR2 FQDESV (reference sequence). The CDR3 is CASSLVGDEQYF. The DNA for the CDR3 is TGTGCCAGCAGCTTAGTAGGGGACGAGCAGTACTTC.

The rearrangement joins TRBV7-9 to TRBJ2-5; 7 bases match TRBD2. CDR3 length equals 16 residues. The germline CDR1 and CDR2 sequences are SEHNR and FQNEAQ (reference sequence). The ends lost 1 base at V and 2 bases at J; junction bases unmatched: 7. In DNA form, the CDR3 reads TGTGCCAGCAGCTTAGTTAGCGGGCCCGCACAAGAGACCCAGTACTTC. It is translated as CASSLVSGPAQETQYF.

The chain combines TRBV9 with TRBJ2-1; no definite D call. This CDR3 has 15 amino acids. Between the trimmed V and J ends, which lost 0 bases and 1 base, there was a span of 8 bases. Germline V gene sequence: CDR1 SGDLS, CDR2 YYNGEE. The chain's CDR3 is CASSVGHGSYNEQFF. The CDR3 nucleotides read TGTGCCAGCAGCGTAGGACATGGGTCCTACAATGAGCAGTTCTTC.

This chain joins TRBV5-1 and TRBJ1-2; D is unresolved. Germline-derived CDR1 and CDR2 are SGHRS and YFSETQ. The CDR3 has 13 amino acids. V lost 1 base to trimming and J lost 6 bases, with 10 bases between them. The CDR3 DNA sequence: TGCGCCAGCAGCTTGTTGGTTGAGGATGGCTACACCTTC. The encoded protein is CASSLLVEDGYTF. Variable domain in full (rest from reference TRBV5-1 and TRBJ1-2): KAGVTQTPRYLIKTRGQQVTLSCSPISGHRSVSWYQQTPGQGLQFLFEYFSETQRNKGNFPGRFSGRQFSNSRSEMNVSTLELGDSALYLCASSLLVEDGYTFGSGTRLTVV.

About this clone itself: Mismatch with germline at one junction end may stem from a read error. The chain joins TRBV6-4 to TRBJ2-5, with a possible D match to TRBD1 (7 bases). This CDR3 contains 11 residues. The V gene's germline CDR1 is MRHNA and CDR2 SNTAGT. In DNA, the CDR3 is TGTGCCAGCAGTGACGGCGGGACAGCGGACTTC. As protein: CASSDGGTADF.

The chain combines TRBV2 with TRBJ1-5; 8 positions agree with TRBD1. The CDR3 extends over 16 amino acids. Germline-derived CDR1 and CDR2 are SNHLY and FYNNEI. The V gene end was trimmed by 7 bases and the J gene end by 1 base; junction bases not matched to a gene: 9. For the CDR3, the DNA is TGTGCCAGCAACCTAGGACAGGGCGGAAGCAATCAGCCCCAGCATTTT. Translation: CASNLGQGGSNQPQHF.

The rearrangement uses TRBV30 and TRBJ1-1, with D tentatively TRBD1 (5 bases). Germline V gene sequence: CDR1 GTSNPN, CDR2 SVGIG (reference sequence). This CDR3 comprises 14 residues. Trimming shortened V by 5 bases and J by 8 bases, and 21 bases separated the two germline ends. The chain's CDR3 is CAWDGIGGLGEAFF. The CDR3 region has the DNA TGTGCCTGGGATGGCATCGGGGGGTTGGGGGAAGCTTTCTTT.

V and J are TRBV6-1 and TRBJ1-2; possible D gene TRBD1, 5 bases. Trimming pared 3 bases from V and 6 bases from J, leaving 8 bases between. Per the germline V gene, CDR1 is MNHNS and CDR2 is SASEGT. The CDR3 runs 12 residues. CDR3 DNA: TGTGCCAGCAGTGAGAACAGGCATGGCTACACCTTC. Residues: CASSENRHGYTF.

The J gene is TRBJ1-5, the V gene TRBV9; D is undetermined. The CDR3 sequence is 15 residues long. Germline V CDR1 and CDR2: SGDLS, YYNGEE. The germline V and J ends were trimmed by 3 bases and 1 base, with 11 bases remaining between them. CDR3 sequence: CASSDTTRSNQPQHF. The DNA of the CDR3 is TGTGCCAGCAGCGACACAACACGGAGCAATCAGCCCCAGCATTTT. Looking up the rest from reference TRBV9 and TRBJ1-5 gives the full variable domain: DSGVTQTPKHLITATGQRVTLRCSPRSGDLSVYWYQQSLDQGLQFLIQYYNGEERAKGNILERFSAQQFPDLHSELNLSSLELGDSALYFCASSDTTRSNQPQHFGDGTRLSIL.

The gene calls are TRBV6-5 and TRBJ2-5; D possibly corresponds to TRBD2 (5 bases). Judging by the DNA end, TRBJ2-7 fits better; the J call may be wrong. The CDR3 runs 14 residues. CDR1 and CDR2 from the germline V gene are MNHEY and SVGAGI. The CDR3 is CASSYSRAEYEQYF. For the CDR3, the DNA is TGTGCCAGCAGTTACTCGAGGGCGGAGTACGAGCAGTACTTC.

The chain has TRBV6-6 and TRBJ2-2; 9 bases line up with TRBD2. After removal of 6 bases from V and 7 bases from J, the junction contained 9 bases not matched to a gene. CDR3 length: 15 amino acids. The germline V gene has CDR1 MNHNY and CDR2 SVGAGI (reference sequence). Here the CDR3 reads CASRRAGGPDGELFF. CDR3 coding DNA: TGTGCCAGCAGGAGAGCGGGGGGCCCTGACGGGGAGCTGTTTTTT.

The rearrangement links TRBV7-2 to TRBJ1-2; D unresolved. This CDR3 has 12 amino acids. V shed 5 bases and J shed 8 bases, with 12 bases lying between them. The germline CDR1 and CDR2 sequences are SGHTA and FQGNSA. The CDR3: CASSPSLGGYTF. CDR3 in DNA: TGTGCCAGCAGCCCCTCCCTGGGAGGCTACACCTTC. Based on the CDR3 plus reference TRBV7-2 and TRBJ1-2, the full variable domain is GAGVSQSPSNKVTEKGKDVELRCDPISGHTALYWYRQSLGQGLEFLIYFQGNSAPDKSGLPSDRFSAERTGGSVSTLTIQRTQQEDSAVYLCASSPSLGGYTFGSGTRLTVV.

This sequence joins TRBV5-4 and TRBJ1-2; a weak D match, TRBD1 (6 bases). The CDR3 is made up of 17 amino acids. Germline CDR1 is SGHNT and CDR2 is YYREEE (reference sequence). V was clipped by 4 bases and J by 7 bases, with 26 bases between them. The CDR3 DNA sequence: TGTGCCAGCAGCCCCAAGGGGGGGTCGCAGGGCGCCACTGGCTACACCTTC. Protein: CASSPKGGSQGATGYTF.